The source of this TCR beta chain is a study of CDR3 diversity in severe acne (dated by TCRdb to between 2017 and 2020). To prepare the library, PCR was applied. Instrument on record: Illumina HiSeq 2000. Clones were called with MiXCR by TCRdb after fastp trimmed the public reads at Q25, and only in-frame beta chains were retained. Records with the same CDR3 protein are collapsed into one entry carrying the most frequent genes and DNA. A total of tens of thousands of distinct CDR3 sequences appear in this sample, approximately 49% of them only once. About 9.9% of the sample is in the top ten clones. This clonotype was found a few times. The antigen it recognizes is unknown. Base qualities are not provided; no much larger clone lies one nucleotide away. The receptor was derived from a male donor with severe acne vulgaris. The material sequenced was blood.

The sequenced DNA is TGCAGTGCCAGGCGTCTGGGGGTTGCAGCCAAAAACATTCAGTACTTC. Protein translation: CSARRLGVAAKNIQYF. Rearrangement joined TRBV20-1 to TRBJ2-4, with the D gene tentatively TRBD1 or TRBD2, based on 5 matching bases in each. Trimming costs V 6 bases and J 0 bases, and their ends lie 18 bases apart. Taken from cysteine to phenylalanine, the CDR3 has 16 residues. Only CDR3 DNA remains: 48 bases, in frame from the first base. Sequences DFQATT (CDR1) and SNEGSKA (CDR2) are obtained from the germline V gene (reference sequence).